This T cell receptor beta chain comes out of a study of blood T cell repertoires in COVID-19. The wider study: Collection of acute and convalescent COVID-19 samples took place in the United States, Italy and Spain.

Per the authors' pipeline: From reference gene primer amplification, estimates of nucleated cell counts were derived. Here immunoSEQ multiplex PCR was the method, and the copy in TCRdb shows in-frame clones only, minus some. D and trimming come from the DNA, and the V and J calls and clone size come from that table. The table records about 74,000 clones, 80% to 95% of them present only once. V lost 0 bases and J lost 7, with 10 bases in between. Germline CDR1 and CDR2: KGHSH and LQKENI. This CDR3 has 14 amino acids. The chain couples TRBV18 to TRBJ1-5; D ambiguous. This clonotype was obtained from a woman aged 55-69 years with active COVID-19. Material for sequencing was peripheral blood. The CDR3 here is CASSPPGGSQPQHF. For the CDR3, the DNA is TGTGCCAGCTCACCACCGGGTGGGAGCCAGCCCCAGCATTTT.